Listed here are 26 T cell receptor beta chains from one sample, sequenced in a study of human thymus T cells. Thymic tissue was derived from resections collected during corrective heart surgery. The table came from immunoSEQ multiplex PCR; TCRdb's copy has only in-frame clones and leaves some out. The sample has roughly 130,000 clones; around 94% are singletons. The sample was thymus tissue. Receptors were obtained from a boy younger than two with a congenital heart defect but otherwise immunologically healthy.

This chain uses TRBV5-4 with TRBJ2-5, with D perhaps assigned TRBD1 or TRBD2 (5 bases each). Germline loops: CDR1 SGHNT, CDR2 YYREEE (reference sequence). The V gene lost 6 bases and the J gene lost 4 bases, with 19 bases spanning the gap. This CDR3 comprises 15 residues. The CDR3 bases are TGTGCCAGCAAGAACCGGGACCGCTCCATAGAGACCCAGTACTTC. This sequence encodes CASKNRDRSIETQYF.

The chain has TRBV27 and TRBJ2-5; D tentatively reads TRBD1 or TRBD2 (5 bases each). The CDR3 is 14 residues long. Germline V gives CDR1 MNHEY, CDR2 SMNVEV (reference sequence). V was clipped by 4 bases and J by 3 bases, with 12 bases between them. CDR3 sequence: CASSSRGLKETQYF. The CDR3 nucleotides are TGTGCCAGCAGTTCACGGGGCCTAAAAGAGACCCAGTACTTC.

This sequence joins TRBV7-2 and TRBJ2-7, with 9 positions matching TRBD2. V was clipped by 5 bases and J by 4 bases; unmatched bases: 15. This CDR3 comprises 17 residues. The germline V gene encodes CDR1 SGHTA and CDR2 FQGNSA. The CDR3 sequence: CASSPSGGTSSVYEQYF. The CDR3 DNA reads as TGTGCCAGCAGCCCCTCGGGGGGGACTAGCTCCGTGTACGAGCAGTACTTC.

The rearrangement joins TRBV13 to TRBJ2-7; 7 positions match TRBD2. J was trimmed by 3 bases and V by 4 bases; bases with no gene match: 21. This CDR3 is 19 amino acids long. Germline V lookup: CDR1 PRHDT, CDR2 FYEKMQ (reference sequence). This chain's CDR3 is CASSSTPRPGAGDFYEQYF. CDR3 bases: TGTGCCAGCAGCTCCACTCCCCGCCCCGGGGCGGGGGACTTCTACGAGCAGTACTTC.

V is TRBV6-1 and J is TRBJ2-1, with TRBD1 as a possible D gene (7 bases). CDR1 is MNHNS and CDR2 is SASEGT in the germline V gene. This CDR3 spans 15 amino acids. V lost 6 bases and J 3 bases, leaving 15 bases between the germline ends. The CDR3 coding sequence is TGTGCCAGCAGCGGGAGACAGGGTTACTACAATGAGCAGTTCTTC. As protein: CASSGRQGYYNEQFF.

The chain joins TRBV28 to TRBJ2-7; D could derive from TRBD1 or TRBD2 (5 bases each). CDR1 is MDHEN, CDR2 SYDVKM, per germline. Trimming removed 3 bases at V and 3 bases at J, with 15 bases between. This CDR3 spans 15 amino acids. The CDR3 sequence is CASSLGVEEIYEQYF. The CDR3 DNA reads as TGTGCCAGCAGTTTGGGGGTGGAGGAGATCTACGAGCAGTACTTC.

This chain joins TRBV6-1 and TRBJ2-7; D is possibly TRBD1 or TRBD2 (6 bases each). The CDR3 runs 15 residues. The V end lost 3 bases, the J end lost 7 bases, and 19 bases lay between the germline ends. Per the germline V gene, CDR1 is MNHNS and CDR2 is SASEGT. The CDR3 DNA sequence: TGTGCCAGCAGTGACTACGGTAGGGGGGAGAGGGAGCAGTACTTC. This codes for CASSDYGRGEREQYF.

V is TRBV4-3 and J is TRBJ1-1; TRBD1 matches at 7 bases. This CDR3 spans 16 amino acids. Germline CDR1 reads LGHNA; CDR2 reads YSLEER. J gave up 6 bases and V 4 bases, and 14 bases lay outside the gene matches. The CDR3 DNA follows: TGCGCCAGCAGCCCCAAAGGGGGCGGAGGGGATCCTGAAGCTTTCTTT. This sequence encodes CASSPKGGGGDPEAFF.

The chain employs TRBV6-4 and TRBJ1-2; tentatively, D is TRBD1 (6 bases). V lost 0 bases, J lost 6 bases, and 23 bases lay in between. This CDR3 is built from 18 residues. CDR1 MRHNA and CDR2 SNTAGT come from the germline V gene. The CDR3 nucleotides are TGTGCCAGCAGTGACTCTTGCCAAAGCACGGGGGAGGGGGATGGCTACACCTTC. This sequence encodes CASSDSCQSTGEGDGYTF.

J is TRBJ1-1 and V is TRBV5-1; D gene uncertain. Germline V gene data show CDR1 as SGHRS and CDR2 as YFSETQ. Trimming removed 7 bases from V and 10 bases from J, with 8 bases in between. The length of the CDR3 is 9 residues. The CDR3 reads CASGGVAFF. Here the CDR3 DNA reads TGCGCCAGCGGTGGGGTAGCTTTCTTT.

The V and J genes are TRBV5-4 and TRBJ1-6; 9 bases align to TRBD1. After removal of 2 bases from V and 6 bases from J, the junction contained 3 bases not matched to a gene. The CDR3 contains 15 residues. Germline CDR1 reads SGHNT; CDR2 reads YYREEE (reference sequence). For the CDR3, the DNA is TGTGCCAGCAGCTTCCGGGACAGGGTTAATTCACCCCTCCACTTT. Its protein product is CASSFRDRVNSPLHF.

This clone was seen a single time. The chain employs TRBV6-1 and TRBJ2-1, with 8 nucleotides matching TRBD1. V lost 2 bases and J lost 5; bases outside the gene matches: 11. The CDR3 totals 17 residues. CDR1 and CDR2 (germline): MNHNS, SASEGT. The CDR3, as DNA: TGTGCCAGCAGTGAACCCTACCCCCAACAGGGGGACAATGAGCAGTTCTTC. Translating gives CASSEPYPQQGDNEQFF.

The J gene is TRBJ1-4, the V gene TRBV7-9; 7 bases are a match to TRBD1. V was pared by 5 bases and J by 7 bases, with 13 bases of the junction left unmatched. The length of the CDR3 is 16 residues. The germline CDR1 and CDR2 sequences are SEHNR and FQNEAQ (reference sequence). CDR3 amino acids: CASSPALDRAGEKLFF. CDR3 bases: TGTGCCAGCAGCCCAGCTCTCGACAGGGCGGGTGAAAAACTGTTTTTT.

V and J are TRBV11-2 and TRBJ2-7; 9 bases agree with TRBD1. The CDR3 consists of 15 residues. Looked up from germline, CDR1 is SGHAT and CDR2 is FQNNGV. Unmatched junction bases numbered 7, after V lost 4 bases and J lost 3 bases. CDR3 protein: CASSSEPGQGYEQYF. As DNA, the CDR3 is TGTGCCAGCAGCTCCGAACCGGGACAGGGCTACGAGCAGTACTTC.

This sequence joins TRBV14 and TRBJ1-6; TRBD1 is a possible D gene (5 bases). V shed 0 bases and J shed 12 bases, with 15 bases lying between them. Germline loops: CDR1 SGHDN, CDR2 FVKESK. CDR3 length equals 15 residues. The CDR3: CASSQEGKRGLPLHF. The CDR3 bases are TGTGCCAGCAGCCAAGAGGGTAAAAGGGGCCTACCCCTCCACTTT.

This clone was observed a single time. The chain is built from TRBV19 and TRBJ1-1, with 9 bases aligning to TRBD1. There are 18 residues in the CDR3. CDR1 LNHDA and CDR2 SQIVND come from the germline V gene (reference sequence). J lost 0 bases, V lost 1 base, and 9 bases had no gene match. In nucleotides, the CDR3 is TGTGCCAGTAGTATAGGAGAGGGACAGGGAAACATGAACACTGAAGCTTTCTTT. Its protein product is CASSIGEGQGNMNTEAFF. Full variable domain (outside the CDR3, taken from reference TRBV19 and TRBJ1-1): DGGITQSPKYLFRKEGQNVTLSCEQNLNHDAMYWYRQDPGQGLRLIYYSQIVNDFQKGDIAEGYSVSREKKESFPLTVTSAQKNPTAFYLCASSIGEGQGNMNTEAFFGQGTRLTVV.

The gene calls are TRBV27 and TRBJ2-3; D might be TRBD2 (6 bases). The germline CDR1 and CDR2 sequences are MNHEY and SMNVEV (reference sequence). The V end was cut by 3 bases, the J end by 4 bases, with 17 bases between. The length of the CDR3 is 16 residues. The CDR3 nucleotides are TGTGCCAGCAGTTTTAGTAGCGGCCGGGGCCCAGATACGCAGTATTTT. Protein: CASSFSSGRGPDTQYF.

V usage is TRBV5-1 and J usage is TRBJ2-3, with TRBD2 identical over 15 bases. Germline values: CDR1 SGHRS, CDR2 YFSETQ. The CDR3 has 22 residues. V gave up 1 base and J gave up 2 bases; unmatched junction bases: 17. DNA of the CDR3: TGCGCCAGCAGCTTGTCACGCGGACTAGCGGGGGGGCCGAACCGGTTCACAGATACGCAGTATTTT. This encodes CASSLSRGLAGGPNRFTDTQYF.

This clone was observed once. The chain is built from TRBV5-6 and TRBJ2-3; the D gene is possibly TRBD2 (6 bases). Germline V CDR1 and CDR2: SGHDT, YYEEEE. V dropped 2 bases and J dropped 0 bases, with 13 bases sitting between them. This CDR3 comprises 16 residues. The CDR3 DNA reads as TGTGCCAGCAGCTTACAGCCGGGGGAAAGCACAGATACGCAGTATTTT. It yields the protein CASSLQPGESTDTQYF. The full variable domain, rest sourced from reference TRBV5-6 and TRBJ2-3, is DAGVTQSPTHLIKTRGQQVTLRCSPKSGHDTVSWYQQALGQGPQFIFQYYEEEERQRGNFPDRFSGHQFPNYSSELNVNALLLGDSALYLCASSLQPGESTDTQYFGPGTRLTVL.

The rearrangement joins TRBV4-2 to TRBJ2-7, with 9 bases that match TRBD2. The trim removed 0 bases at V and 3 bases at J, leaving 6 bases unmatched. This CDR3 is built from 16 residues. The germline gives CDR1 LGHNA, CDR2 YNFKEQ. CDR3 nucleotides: TGTGCCAGCAGCCAAGAGCTAGCGGGGCCCTACTACGAGCAGTACTTC. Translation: CASSQELAGPYYEQYF.

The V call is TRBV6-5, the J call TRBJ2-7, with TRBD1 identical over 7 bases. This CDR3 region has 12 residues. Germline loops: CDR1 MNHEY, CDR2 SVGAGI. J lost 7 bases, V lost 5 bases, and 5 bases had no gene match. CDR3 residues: CASSPDRTEQYF. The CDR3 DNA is TGTGCCAGCAGTCCGGACAGGACGGAGCAGTACTTC.

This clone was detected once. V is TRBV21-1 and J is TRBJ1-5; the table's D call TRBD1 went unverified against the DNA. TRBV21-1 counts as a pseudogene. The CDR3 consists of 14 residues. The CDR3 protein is CASCVQGARQPQHF. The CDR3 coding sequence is TGTGCCAGCTGCGTACAGGGGGCGAGGCAGCCCCAGCATTTT.

The CDR3 sequence is CASSDRDREVMVNSNQPQHF. The DNA for the CDR3 is TGTGCCAGCAGTGACCGGGACAGGGAGGTGATGGTTAATAGCAATCAGCCCCAGCATTTT. This chain links TRBV6-1 with TRBJ1-5, with TRBD1 identical over 9 bases. The CDR3 consists of 20 residues. Germline V gene data show CDR1 as MNHNS and CDR2 as SASEGT. The V gene end was trimmed by 3 bases and the J gene end by 0 bases; junction bases not matched to a gene: 15.

The CDR3: CASSRQQGWTDTQYF. The CDR3 DNA sequence: TGCGCCAGCAGCCGGCAACAGGGGTGGACAGATACGCAGTATTTT. The rearrangement links TRBV4-3 to TRBJ2-3, with TRBD1 identical over 7 bases. The germline V gene has CDR1 LGHNA and CDR2 YSLEER. The trim removed 4 bases at V and 3 bases at J, leaving 7 bases unmatched. The CDR3 is made up of 15 amino acids.

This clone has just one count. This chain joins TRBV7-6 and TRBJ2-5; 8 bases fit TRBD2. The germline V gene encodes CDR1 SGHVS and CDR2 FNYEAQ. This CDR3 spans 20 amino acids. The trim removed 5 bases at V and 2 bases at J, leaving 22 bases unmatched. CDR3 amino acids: CASSGFGGAFSAWIQETQYF. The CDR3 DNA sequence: TGTGCCAGCAGCGGTTTCGGGGGGGCCTTTTCCGCCTGGATTCAAGAGACCCAGTACTTC.

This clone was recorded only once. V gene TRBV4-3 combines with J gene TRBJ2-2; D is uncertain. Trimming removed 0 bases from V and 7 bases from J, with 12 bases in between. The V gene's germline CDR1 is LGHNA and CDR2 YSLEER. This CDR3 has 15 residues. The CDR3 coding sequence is TGCGCCAGCAGCCAAGAGGCGAAGGGTATCGGGGAGCTGTTTTTT. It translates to CASSQEAKGIGELFF.